This TCR beta chain appears in the sequencing data of a study of control samples from healthy donors and cancer patients. Sequencing was performed with immunoSEQ multiplex PCR; in TCRdb, only in-frame clones are kept and a portion is missing. The table shows around 110,000 clones, with more than 85% occurring only once. CDR3 length: 14 amino acids. V was trimmed by 4 bases and J by 10 bases, leaving 21 bases between them. Germline CDR1 SGHNT, CDR2 YYREEE (reference sequence). The sequence derives from a man aged 25 to 45 in good health. Source material: blood. V is TRBV5-4 and J is TRBJ2-7; maybe TRBD1 (6 bases). The CDR3 nucleotides are TGTGCCAGCAGCCCTACTCCGGGACAACCACTCCAGTACGTC. Amino acids: CASSPTPGQPLQYV.